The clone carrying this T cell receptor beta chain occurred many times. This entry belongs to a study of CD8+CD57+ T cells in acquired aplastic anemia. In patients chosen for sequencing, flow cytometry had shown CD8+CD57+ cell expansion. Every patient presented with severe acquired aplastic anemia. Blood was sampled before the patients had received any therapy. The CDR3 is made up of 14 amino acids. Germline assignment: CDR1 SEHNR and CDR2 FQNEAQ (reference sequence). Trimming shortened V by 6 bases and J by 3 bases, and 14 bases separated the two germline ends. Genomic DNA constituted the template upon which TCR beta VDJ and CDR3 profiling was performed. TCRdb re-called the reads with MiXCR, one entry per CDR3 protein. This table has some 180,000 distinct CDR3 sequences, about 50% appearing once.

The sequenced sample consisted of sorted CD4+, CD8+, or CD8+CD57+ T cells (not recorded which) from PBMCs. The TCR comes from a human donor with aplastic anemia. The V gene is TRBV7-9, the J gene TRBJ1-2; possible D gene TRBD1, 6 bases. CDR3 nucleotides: TGTGCCAGCAGTATGGACAGTCGTCACTATGGCTACACCTTC. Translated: CASSMDSRHYGYTF.